Listed below are T cell receptor beta chains from one sample, sequenced in a study of technical replicates of blood from a few donors. The protocol was immunoSEQ multiplex PCR, while the TCRdb copy is restricted to in-frame clones and leaves out a portion. The table records under 110,000 clones, 96% of them present only once. Sequenced input: T cells isolated from PBMCs. The receptors come from a human donor in good health. Both conserved end residues are trimmed from each CDR3. Clone size, where shown, is once, few, many, or a class for clones that have expanded.

>-|TRBV10-2|TRBJ2-5
ASSPRPLAVSQETQY
>-|TRBV5-4|TRBJ2-7
ASSLDGTGSYEQY
>-|TRBV9|TRBJ2-1
ASSVEGGVYNEQF
>-|TRBV7-6|TRBJ1-1
ASSLQPGPPGNTEAF
>once|TRBV4-2|TRBJ1-2
ASSQVGTDPNYGYT
>-|TRBV30|TRBJ1-6
AWSALSSPLH
>-|TRBV19|TRBJ1-2
ASSIDWTGGLYGYT
>-|TRBV27|TRBJ1-3
ASSLSGGSGNTIY
>-|TRBV4-2|TRBJ1-1
ASSQDRGAGNSAF
>-|TRBV27|TRBJ1-6
ASRGWTGAVNSPLH
>-|TRBV28|TRBJ2-5
ASSLGGLMGETQY
>-|TRBV19|TRBJ1-3
ATSNRGQLVLSGNTIY
>once|TRBV9|TRBJ1-3
ASRGGAGNTIY
>-|TRBV5-1|TRBJ2-3
ASSLRTGDTQY
>once|TRBV11-2|TRBJ2-5
ASSLDLEASGRETQY
>once|TRBV29-1|TRBJ2-1
SVEQLAGIVRQF
>-|TRBV5-1|TRBJ2-7
ASSLGPFEGTSSYEQY
>once|TRBV25-1|TRBJ1-5
ASSQTGSNQPQH
>-|TRBV28|TRBJ1-5
ASSPVGRQNSNQPQH
>-|TRBV27|TRBJ2-5
ASSLYGREETQY
>-|TRBV5-6|TRBJ2-7
ASTKIESSYEQY
>-|TRBV14|TRBJ1-1
ASSPRMSGTEAF
>-|TRBV5-8|TRBJ1-5
ASRPSLGGYQPQH
>-|TRBV25-1|TRBJ1-2
ASSGDRVAYGYT
>once|TRBV7-9|TRBJ2-5
ASSLEPVIQETQY
>-|TRBV5-1|TRBJ1-1
ASSLQGWDTEAF
>-|TRBV30|TRBJ1-1
AWNPPRLFQDTEAF
>-|TRBV5-6|TRBJ2-2
ASSLNTGELF
>-|TRBV5-4|TRBJ2-7
ASSLTGYEQY
>-|TRBV7-8|TRBJ2-7
ASSWGHAYEQY
>-|TRBV7-8|TRBJ2-1
ASSLRRTNSHEQF
>-|TRBV5-6|TRBJ2-1
ASSLNSGGANNNEQF
>-|TRBV7-9|TRBJ2-2
ASSSILGLAGNTGELF
>-|TRBV5-1|TRBJ2-5
ASSLQGRQETQY
>-|TRBV5-1|TRBJ1-4
ASSLTGDPATNEKLF
>once|TRBV7-3|TRBJ2-1
ASSLSLMTSGGYNEQF
>-|TRBV7-9|TRBJ2-5
ASSSGTGAQETQY
>-|TRBV12-5|TRBJ1-2
ASGLVPTGQTYSNYGYT
>once|TRBV11-3|TRBJ2-4
ASSLLVGQGNIQY
>-|TRBV28|TRBJ1-2
ASSSRPSQLSYGYT
>-|TRBV12-5|TRBJ2-2
VTLSGQGKSGELF
>once|TRBV4-1|TRBJ2-7
ASSPSDRDHYEQY
>-|TRBV2|TRBJ2-1
ASRQTSGGADEQF
>-|TRBV11-2|TRBJ2-1
ASSSLSGRADEQF
>-|TRBV5-1|TRBJ1-4
ASRPGQGNEKLF
>-|TRBV29-1|TRBJ2-1
SGTLAGVLDEQF
>-|TRBV7-2|TRBJ2-7
ASSGIDRGAYEQY
>-|TRBV4-2|TRBJ2-5
ASSQGRGGYQETQY
>-|TRBV6-5|TRBJ2-1
ASTWDYPYNEQF
>-|TRBV2|TRBJ1-1
ASSDSDTEAF
>-|TRBV2|TRBJ1-1
ASSGWGRNTEAF
>-|TRBV27|TRBJ2-5
ASSLSGTGALETQY
>-|TRBV2|TRBJ2-7
ASSEEVDEQY
>-|TRBV30|TRBJ1-3
AWISRLGDTIY
>-|TRBV5-4|TRBJ2-7
ASSYGLAGKPYEQY
>once|TRBV28|TRBJ1-1
ASSLFRGAEAF
>-|TRBV27|TRBJ2-6
ASSPNHGTSDSGANVLT